This T cell receptor (beta chain) was sequenced during a study of blood T cell repertoires in COVID-19. The wider study: The analysed material was cDNA or gDNA that came from T cells, B-cell-depleted T cells, or PBMCs.

Clinical history reported by participants formed the basis on which cohorts were assigned. The length of the CDR3 is 15 residues. Per germline, CDR1 LGHDT and CDR2 YNNKEL (reference sequence). V was pared by 4 bases and J by 1 base, with 5 bases of the junction left unmatched. Here immunoSEQ multiplex PCR was the method, and the copy in TCRdb shows in-frame clones only, minus some. The table lists 160,000 or so clones, roughly 84% of them singletons. This chain uses TRBV3-1 (or the pseudogene TRBV3-2) with TRBJ1-2, with 8 bases fitting TRBD1. Sequencing was done on a sample of PBMCs or T cells enriched from blood (not recorded which). The receptor's source is a man aged 45 to 65 who had recovered from COVID-19. CDR3 bases: TGTGCCAGCAGCCTCCAGGGGGCGGATAACTATGGCTACACCTTC. It translates to CASSLQGADNYGYTF.